These 25 T cell receptor beta chains were all obtained from the same sample, sequenced in a study of CD8+ T cells in alopecia areata (dated by TCRdb to 2017 to 2018). What the treatment or condition label conveys for this sample: oral pan-JAK inhibitor, 5-10 mg twice daily. The library came from the immunoSEQ multiplex PCR assay. RNA was extracted from all samples and reverse transcribed into cDNA, which served as template for TCR sequencing. TCRdb retrieved this table from immuneACCESS and kept in-frame rearrangements only. Not all clones are present; in checked studies, unresolved V genes account for under half, and no reason is known for the remainder. This sample holds about 180,000 clones; about half were observed only once. About 9.4% of the sample lies in the top ten. Sequenced material: CD8+ T cells sorted from blood, taken around week 54, from a patient treated with tofacitinib. The receptors here all came from a human donor with alopecia areata.

To note about this clone: Other DNA variants within this sample encode the same CDR3. The CDR3 DNA follows: TGTGCCTGGACCACCGGGGACACTGAAGCTTTCTTT. Its protein product is CAWTTGDTEAFF. The rearrangement links TRBV30 to TRBJ1-1; D is undetermined. The germline CDR1 and CDR2 sequences are GTSNPN and SVGIG (reference sequence). Trimming removed 4 bases from V and 3 bases from J, with 9 bases in between. This CDR3 is built from 12 residues.

The J gene is TRBJ1-3, the V gene TRBV4-1; no reliable D call. The germline V gene encodes CDR1 MGHRA and CDR2 YSYEKL. V was pared by 3 bases and J by 0 bases, with 12 bases between. The CDR3 runs 16 residues. As DNA, the CDR3 is TGCGCCAGCAGCCAGGTCACATTCTCCTCTGGAAACACCATATATTTT. This codes for CASSQVTFSSGNTIYF.

For this clone: Other DNA sequences in this sample translate to the same CDR3. The CDR3 here is CASSQAGGGSPLHF. CDR3 bases: TGCGCCAGCAGCCAAGCCGGGGGGGGTTCACCCCTCCACTTT. The rearrangement uses TRBV4-1 and TRBJ1-6; a weak D match, TRBD1 (5 bases). With 1 base removed from V and 9 bases from J, the gap between germline ends came to 10 bases. Germline V CDR1 and CDR2: MGHRA, YSYEKL. There are 14 residues in the CDR3.

This clone was counted a few times. DNA for the CDR3: TGTGCCGGGTTAGGAGCGGGGGATGCCTACGAGCAGTACTTC. Protein sequence: CAGLGAGDAYEQYF. The chain links TRBV2 to TRBJ2-7; 8 nucleotides line up with TRBD2. Germline V CDR1 and CDR2: SNHLY, FYNNEI. The length of the CDR3 is 14 residues. The J segment lost 2 bases and the V segment lost 11 bases, leaving 11 bases of the junction unmatched.

The chain employs TRBV30 and TRBJ2-7; TRBD1 aligns across 9 bases. The length of the CDR3 is 14 residues. CDR1 and CDR2 (germline): GTSNPN, SVGIG (reference sequence). V shed 2 bases, J shed 7 bases, and the junction held 9 bases outside the gene matches. The CDR3 protein is CAWSPGTGRKEQYF. Here the CDR3 DNA reads TGTGCCTGGAGTCCCGGGACAGGGAGGAAGGAGCAGTACTTC.

This clone has just a few counts. This CDR3 is also generated by other DNA sequences in the sample. The V call is TRBV6-5, the J call TRBJ1-5; the D is unclear. The length of the CDR3 is 13 residues. V shed 2 bases and J shed 4 bases, with 6 bases lying between them. CDR1 MNHEY and CDR2 SVGAGI come from the germline V gene. CDR3 loop: CASSYGGNQPQHF. As DNA, the CDR3 is TGTGCCAGCAGTTACGGAGGTAATCAGCCCCAGCATTTT.

The J gene is TRBJ1-5, the V gene TRBV29-1; D is perhaps TRBD1 (5 bases). Germline CDR1 and CDR2: SQVTM and ANQGSEA. The CDR3 covers 14 residues. Trimming took off 3 bases at V and 3 bases at J, with 12 bases between the two ends. CDR3 sequence reads: CSVDEGLPNQPQHF. The CDR3, as DNA: TGCAGCGTTGACGAGGGACTCCCCAATCAGCCCCAGCATTTT. The full variable domain, rest sourced from reference TRBV29-1 and TRBJ1-5, is SAVISQKPSRDICQRGTSLTIQCQVDSQVTMMFWYRQQPGQSLTLIATANQGSEATYESGFVIDKFPISRPNLTFSTLTVSNMSPEDSSIYLCSVDEGLPNQPQHFGDGTRLSIL.

This sequence joins TRBV13 and TRBJ2-3, with TRBD2 matching over 11 bases. Unmatched junction bases numbered 9, after V lost 6 bases and J lost 1 base. Germline loops: CDR1 PRHDT, CDR2 FYEKMQ (reference sequence). The CDR3 extends over 17 amino acids. The CDR3 DNA sequence: TGTGCCAGCAGTTCCATAGCGGGGGGGCTCCGCACAGATACGCAGTATTTT. Encoded protein: CASSSIAGGLRTDTQYF.

This clone occurred a few times. CDR3 residues: CASNSFWGDNSPLHF. CDR3 DNA sequence: TGTGCCAGCAACTCTTTCTGGGGGGATAATTCACCCCTCCACTTT. The V call is TRBV11-2, the J call TRBJ1-6, with D possibly being TRBD1 (5 bases). Germline assignment: CDR1 SGHAT and CDR2 FQNNGV. The length of the CDR3 is 15 residues. V was trimmed by 7 bases and J by 5 bases, leaving 15 bases between them. Variable domain in full (rest from reference TRBV11-2 and TRBJ1-6): EAGVAQSPRYKIIEKRQSVAFWCNPISGHATLYWYQQILGQGPKLLIQFQNNGVVDDSQLPKDRFSAERLKGVDSTLKIQPAKLEDSAVYLCASNSFWGDNSPLHFGNGTRLTVT.

This clone was recorded once. The rearrangement uses TRBV7-2 and TRBJ1-1; D call uncertain. V was pared by 2 bases and J by 6 bases, with 7 bases between. There are 12 residues in the CDR3. CDR1 and CDR2 (germline): SGHTA, FQGNSA. In DNA, the CDR3 is TGTGCCAGCAGCTTACGCGAGGCTGAAGCTTTCTTT. This sequence encodes CASSLREAEAFF.

This clone was detected a few times. The V gene is TRBV4-1, the J gene TRBJ2-7; possibly TRBD2 for D (6 bases). The CDR3 covers 15 residues. The V gene lost 0 bases and the J gene lost 4 bases, with 13 bases spanning the gap. Germline V gives CDR1 MGHRA, CDR2 YSYEKL. The CDR3 coding sequence is TGCGCCAGCAGCCAAGATAGTAGTGGGGGGTACGAGCAGTACTTC. Encoded protein: CASSQDSSGGYEQYF.

With regard to this clone: In the same sample, other DNA sequences code for this CDR3. CDR3 loop: CASSLGGAGGYTF. The CDR3 nucleotides read TGTGCCAGCAGTTTGGGGGGCGCGGGCGGCTACACCTTC. The genes are TRBV27 and TRBJ1-2; maybe TRBD1 (6 bases). Germline loops: CDR1 MNHEY, CDR2 SMNVEV (reference sequence). The CDR3 is made up of 13 amino acids. The V end was cut by 3 bases, the J end by 8 bases, with 13 bases between.

The chain is built from TRBV5-1 and TRBJ2-5; 7 nucleotides line up with TRBD2. CDR1 is SGHRS, CDR2 YFSETQ, per germline. There are 13 residues in the CDR3. Germline trimming cut 4 bases from V and 4 bases from J; bases unmatched to any gene: 4. Written as DNA, the CDR3 is TGCGCCAGCAGCGGACTAGGCGGAGAGACCCAGTACTTC. Its protein is CASSGLGGETQYF. Full variable domain (missing parts from reference TRBV5-1 and TRBJ2-5): KAGVTQTPRYLIKTRGQQVTLSCSPISGHRSVSWYQQTPGQGLQFLFEYFSETQRNKGNFPGRFSGRQFSNSRSEMNVSTLELGDSALYLCASSGLGGETQYFGPGTRLLVL.

CDR3 DNA sequence: TGTGCCAGCAGCACTCCGACAGGGGCGGATACGCAGTATTTT. The encoded protein is CASSTPTGADTQYF. The chain has TRBV13 and TRBJ2-3; 8 bases are shared with TRBD1. Germline-derived CDR1 and CDR2 are PRHDT and FYEKMQ (reference sequence). The CDR3 spans 14 residues. V shed 5 bases and J 6 bases; nucleotides not matched to a gene: 7.

The V call is TRBV10-3, the J call TRBJ1-5; TRBD1 is a possible D gene (6 bases). CDR1 ENHRY and CDR2 SYGVKD come from the germline V gene. This CDR3 is built from 12 residues. V was clipped by 10 bases and J by 5 bases, with 12 bases between them. The CDR3 is CATQQGDQPQHF. The CDR3 bases are TGTGCCACGCAACAGGGCGATCAGCCCCAGCATTTT.

This clone was seen a few times. V gene TRBV10-3 combines with J gene TRBJ1-6, with a tentative D call TRBD1 (5 bases). V gave up 3 bases and J gave up 6 bases, with 9 bases separating them. The CDR3 is made up of 14 amino acids. Germline V CDR1 and CDR2: ENHRY, SYGVKD. CDR3 amino acids: CAISEPGTNSPLHF. CDR3 DNA sequence: TGTGCCATCAGTGAACCCGGGACTAATTCACCCCTCCACTTT.

V gene TRBV11-2 combines with J gene TRBJ2-3, with 7 positions matching TRBD1. Per the germline V gene, CDR1 is SGHAT and CDR2 is FQNNGV. J lost 0 bases, V lost 3 bases, and 9 bases had no gene match. This CDR3 contains 17 residues. CDR3 bases: TGTGCCAGCAGCTTGGGATTGGGACAGCTTAGCACAGATACGCAGTATTTT. Protein product: CASSLGLGQLSTDTQYF.

This chain joins TRBV29-1 and TRBJ2-5; D is unclear. V lost 4 bases and J lost 4, with 10 bases in between. The CDR3 has 12 residues. CDR1 and CDR2 (germline): SQVTM, ANQGSEA. CDR3 bases: TGCAGCGTTGCTGGCGGCTTAGAGACCCAGTACTTC. Its protein product is CSVAGGLETQYF.

This chain uses TRBV13 with TRBJ2-5; D remains unclear. V gave up 0 bases and J gave up 9 bases, with 8 bases separating them. The V gene's germline CDR1 is PRHDT and CDR2 FYEKMQ (reference sequence). This CDR3 contains 12 residues. Here the CDR3 DNA reads TGTGCCAGCAGCTTAGGCCTAACCTCCCAGTACTTC. Protein sequence: CASSLGLTSQYF.

The V gene is TRBV7-2, the J gene TRBJ1-1, with a weak D call TRBD1 (5 bases). V shed 3 bases and J shed 0 bases, with 8 bases lying between them. The germline V gene encodes CDR1 SGHTA and CDR2 FQGNSA. This CDR3 has 14 amino acids. CDR3 sequence (DNA): TGTGCCAGCAGCTTGGACACAATGAACACTGAAGCTTTCTTT. Protein sequence: CASSLDTMNTEAFF.

This chain uses TRBV5-6 with TRBJ2-7; 7 positions match TRBD1. The CDR3 sequence is 14 residues long. The trim removed 3 bases at V and 3 bases at J, leaving 6 bases unmatched. CDR1 is SGHDT, CDR2 YYEEEE, per germline. The CDR3 DNA reads TGTGCCAGCAGCTATCAGGGGGACATCTACGAGCAGTACTTC. Protein sequence: CASSYQGDIYEQYF. Filled out from reference TRBV5-6 and TRBJ2-7, the complete variable domain reads DAGVTQSPTHLIKTRGQQVTLRCSPKSGHDTVSWYQQALGQGPQFIFQYYEEEERQRGNFPDRFSGHQFPNYSSELNVNALLLGDSALYLCASSYQGDIYEQYFGPGTRLTVT.

V usage is TRBV13 and J usage is TRBJ2-5; no clear D. Near its end, the DNA agrees better with TRBJ2-7, so the J call may be wrong. The CDR3 has 11 amino acids. The V gene's germline CDR1 is PRHDT and CDR2 FYEKMQ (reference sequence). CDR3 in amino acids: CASSGDYEQYF. The CDR3 nucleotides read TGTGCCAGCAGTGGAGACTACGAGCAGTACTTC.

V gene TRBV13 combines with J gene TRBJ2-5, with no clear D. Germline loops: CDR1 PRHDT, CDR2 FYEKMQ (reference sequence). Between the trimmed V and J ends, which lost 5 bases and 3 bases, there was a span of 7 bases. This CDR3 has 12 amino acids. Here the CDR3 DNA reads TGTGCCAGCAGCCCCAATGAAGAGACCCAGTACTTC. Its translation: CASSPNEETQYF.

V gene TRBV6-6 combines with J gene TRBJ2-5, with 7 bases matching TRBD1. The V gene's germline CDR1 is MNHNY and CDR2 SVGAGI (reference sequence). Germline trimming cut 8 bases from V and 4 bases from J; bases unmatched to any gene: 10. The CDR3 sequence is 14 residues long. CDR3 nucleotides: TGTGCCAGCCATCCCGGGACAGCAGGAGAGACCCAGTACTTC. Its translation: CASHPGTAGETQYF.

The chain is built from TRBV7-9 and TRBJ2-7; D gene ambiguous. V dropped 7 bases and J dropped 7 bases, with 20 bases sitting between them. Germline-derived CDR1 and CDR2 are SEHNR and FQNEAQ (reference sequence). The CDR3 sequence is 14 residues long. The CDR3 DNA follows: TGTGCCAGCACCCTTGACGGGCTTACGGTAGAGCAGTACTTC. It is translated as CASTLDGLTVEQYF.